Listed here are 26 T cell receptor beta chains from one sample, sequenced in a study of shared clonotypes between healthy human individuals. The data were produced by immunoSEQ multiplex PCR, yet TCRdb's version contains in-frame clones alone and is incomplete. The sample holds about 2.4 million clones; roughly 93% are singletons and the top ten take around 0.37%. Sequenced: naive CD4+ T cells from PBMCs. Subset given: CD45RA+ positively selected. These receptors were taken from a man aged 18 to 35 in good health. Some clones in this sample may be carry-over from other donors' samples.

The genes are TRBV30 and TRBJ1-6, with D hard to call. Trimming cost V 2 bases and J 5 bases, with 13 bases left between them. The CDR3 covers 15 residues. Germline assignment: CDR1 GTSNPN and CDR2 SVGIG (reference sequence). The CDR3 DNA follows: TGTGCCTGGAGTCCCGGCCCTACGGATAATTCACCCCTCCACTTT. Protein sequence: CAWSPGPTDNSPLHF.

The J gene is TRBJ2-1, the V gene TRBV2, with 7 bases identical to TRBD1. The germline CDR1 and CDR2 sequences are SNHLY and FYNNEI. J gave up 1 base and V 7 bases, and 7 bases lay outside the gene matches. The CDR3 is made up of 15 amino acids. Here the CDR3 DNA reads TGTGCCAGCACCGAAGGGGGACAGTCCTACAATGAGCAGTTCTTC. Protein sequence: CASTEGGQSYNEQFF.

V usage is TRBV5-4 and J usage is TRBJ2-2, with TRBD2 identical over 11 bases. The CDR3 sequence is 16 residues long. V trimming: 0 bases; J trimming: 7 bases; junction bases outside the gene matches: 5. Germline-derived CDR1 and CDR2 are SGHNT and YYREEE (reference sequence). The CDR3 DNA follows: TGTGCCAGCAGCTTGGGAGGACTAGCGGGCCTCGGGGAGCTGTTTTTT. Translated: CASSLGGLAGLGELFF.

V gene TRBV29-1 combines with J gene TRBJ2-7; no reliable D call. Germline CDR1 and CDR2: SQVTM and ANQGSEA. The CDR3 runs 12 residues. Trimming took off 4 bases at V and 2 bases at J, with 9 bases between the two ends. CDR3 nucleotides: TGCAGCGTTGTGGAGACCCCCTACGAGCAGTACTTC. This codes for CSVVETPYEQYF.

This sequence joins TRBV15 and TRBJ2-1; 10 bases map to TRBD2. Germline V gives CDR1 LNHNV, CDR2 YYDKDF (reference sequence). This CDR3 has 14 amino acids. V shed 1 base, J shed 7 bases, and the junction held 1 base outside the gene matches. Here the CDR3 DNA reads TGTGCCACCAGCAGAGGGGGACTAGCGAATGAGCAGTTCTTC. It is translated as CATSRGGLANEQFF.

This chain joins TRBV12-1 and TRBJ2-1; TRBD2 is taken as the D call from the table, unchecked against the DNA. TRBV12-1 is flagged as a pseudogene. This CDR3 spans 14 amino acids. CDR3 loop: CASSLLAGNNEQFF. The CDR3, as DNA: TGTGCCAGCAGCTTACTAGCGGGAAACAATGAGCAGTTCTTC.

This clone came up once. The gene calls are TRBV30 and TRBJ1-6; D call uncertain. Per the germline V gene, CDR1 is GTSNPN and CDR2 is SVGIG (reference sequence). V was trimmed by 1 base and J by 7 bases, leaving 14 bases between them. The CDR3 length is 15 residues. The CDR3 loop is CAWSGGSPTNSPLHF. The CDR3 DNA reads TGTGCCTGGAGTGGAGGGAGTCCAACAAATTCACCCCTCCACTTT.

Only one count was recorded for this clone. This rearrangement joins TRBV7-8 to TRBJ1-5; 7 bases agree with TRBD1. V dropped 3 bases and J dropped 5; count of bases not matched to a gene: 4. The CDR3 sequence is 14 residues long. Germline V lookup: CDR1 SGHVS, CDR2 FQNEAQ. CDR3: CASSFRTGHQPQHF. For the CDR3, the DNA is TGTGCCAGCAGCTTCCGGACAGGCCATCAGCCCCAGCATTTT.

The chain uses TRBV7-9 and TRBJ2-5, with D maybe TRBD1 (5 bases). The end of the DNA fits TRBJ2-7 better, so the J call may be wrong. Per the germline V gene, CDR1 is SEHNR and CDR2 is FQNEAQ (reference sequence). The CDR3 loop spans 11 amino acids. The CDR3 DNA follows: TGTGCCAGCAGCTCAGGGCCCGAGCAGTACTTC. This translates into CASSSGPEQYF.

CDR3 DNA sequence: TGCGCCAGCAGCCAAGATCTCAGGGGGGCGGGAAACACTGAAGCTTTCTTT. Its translation: CASSQDLRGAGNTEAFF. V usage is TRBV4-1 and J usage is TRBJ1-1, with 7 bases matching TRBD1. The junction had 9 bases not matched to a gene; V was cut back by 0 bases and J by 2 bases. Germline CDR1 reads MGHRA; CDR2 reads YSYEKL. This CDR3 is 17 amino acids long.

V gene TRBV5-1 combines with J gene TRBJ2-3; 8 positions agree with TRBD1. The CDR3 contains 15 residues. Trimming cost V 4 bases and J 6 bases; bases outside gene matches: 10. Germline assignment: CDR1 SGHRS and CDR2 YFSETQ. CDR3 DNA: TGCGCCAGCAGCCCCCGGGACAGGTGGGCGGATACGCAGTATTTT. This encodes CASSPRDRWADTQYF.

This chain joins TRBV7-9 and TRBJ2-5; D assignment may be TRBD1 or TRBD2 (5 bases each). The CDR3 runs 14 residues. V was clipped by 5 bases and J by 2 bases, with 12 bases between them. Germline CDR1 SEHNR, CDR2 FQNEAQ (reference sequence). CDR3 bases: TGTGCCAGCAGCCGAGGGGACGGACAAGAGACCCAGTACTTC. It yields the protein CASSRGDGQETQYF.

This clone was counted only a few times. The chain uses TRBV7-3 and TRBJ1-1, with D maybe TRBD1 (5 bases). The V gene's germline CDR1 is SGHTA and CDR2 FQGTGA. There are 14 residues in the CDR3. Trimming shortened V by 5 bases and J by 6 bases, and 16 bases separated the two germline ends. The CDR3 loop reads CASSPRGPGAEAFF. The CDR3 DNA sequence: TGTGCCAGCAGCCCACGAGGTCCGGGGGCTGAAGCTTTCTTT.

The V call is TRBV7-2, the J call TRBJ2-5; possible D gene TRBD2, 5 bases. The better agreement between TRBJ2-7 and the DNA end casts doubt on the J call. The germline V gene has CDR1 SGHTA and CDR2 FQGNSA. This CDR3 is 14 amino acids long. CDR3 amino acids: CASSPRTRSYEQYF. As DNA, the CDR3 is TGTGCCAGCAGCCCAAGGACTCGGTCCTACGAGCAGTACTTC.

The chain employs TRBV27 and TRBJ2-2; D not resolved. In germline, CDR1 is MNHEY, CDR2 SMNVEV (reference sequence). V gave up 0 bases and J gave up 4 bases, with 9 bases separating them. CDR3 length equals 15 residues. CDR3 sequence (DNA): TGTGCCAGCAGTTTATCGTGGACCCGCACCGGGGAGCTGTTTTTT. Translated, it gives CASSLSWTRTGELFF.

This clone was seen a few times. The rearrangement links TRBV2 to TRBJ1-5; the D is unclear. Trimming pared 8 bases from V and 5 bases from J, leaving 10 bases between. Germline CDR1 SNHLY, CDR2 FYNNEI. The CDR3 sequence is 12 residues long. The CDR3 region is CASSQQHQPQHF. The CDR3 coding sequence is TGTGCCAGCTCACAGCAACATCAGCCCCAGCATTTT.

The chain couples TRBV7-9 to TRBJ2-3, with D possibly being TRBD2 (6 bases). The CDR3 covers 16 residues. Germline-derived CDR1 and CDR2 are SEHNR and FQNEAQ (reference sequence). V was cut by 2 bases and J by 2 bases, with 14 bases left in between. CDR3 in DNA: TGTGCCAGCAGCTTATCCCTAGCGAGTCCCACAGATACGCAGTATTTT. Encoded protein: CASSLSLASPTDTQYF.

The V call is TRBV5-1, the J call TRBJ1-2; maybe TRBD1 (6 bases). The CDR3 totals 15 residues. Germline-derived CDR1 and CDR2 are SGHRS and YFSETQ. V was pared by 5 bases and J by 4 bases, with 18 bases between. This CDR3 is CASRGGREGIYGYTF. The DNA of the CDR3 is TGCGCCAGCAGGGGGGGCCGCGAGGGAATCTATGGCTACACCTTC.

The V gene is TRBV2, the J gene TRBJ2-5, with 8 nucleotides matching TRBD2. J was trimmed by 3 bases and V by 10 bases; bases with no gene match: 4. The CDR3 is made up of 12 amino acids. In germline, CDR1 is SNHLY, CDR2 FYNNEI. The chain's CDR3 is CAISLAEETQYF. CDR3 bases: TGTGCCATCTCACTAGCGGAAGAGACCCAGTACTTC.

V usage is TRBV5-1 and J usage is TRBJ1-4, with TRBD1 as a possible D gene (5 bases). The CDR3 has 13 amino acids. Germline-derived CDR1 and CDR2 are SGHRS and YFSETQ. The V end was cut by 4 bases, the J end by 8 bases, with 12 bases between. CDR3 protein: CASSGQRGEKLFF. Written as DNA, the CDR3 is TGCGCCAGCAGCGGGCAGAGGGGAGAAAAACTGTTTTTT.

With regard to this clone: Other DNA sequences in this specimen translate into the identical CDR3. The DNA for the CDR3 is TGTGCCAGTCGCCGCGGGGGGGCCTACGAGCAGTACTTC. Translating it yields CASRRGGAYEQYF. The chain has TRBV19 and TRBJ2-7, with TRBD2 matching over 9 bases. The CDR3 runs to 13 residues. Germline V gene data show CDR1 as LNHDA and CDR2 as SQIVND (reference sequence). The V and J ends lost 8 bases and 2 bases, in that order; junction bases with no gene match: 4. Full variable domain (remainder filled in from reference TRBV19 and TRBJ2-7): DGGITQSPKYLFRKEGQNVTLSCEQNLNHDAMYWYRQDPGQGLRLIYYSQIVNDFQKGDIAEGYSVSREKKESFPLTVTSAQKNPTAFYLCASRRGGAYEQYFGPGTRLTVT.

This chain uses TRBV19 with TRBJ2-5, with 13 bases fitting TRBD2. Trimming removed 6 bases from V and 5 bases from J; junction bases left unmatched: 9. The germline V gene encodes CDR1 LNHDA and CDR2 SQIVND (reference sequence). CDR3 length equals 16 residues. The CDR3 DNA is TGTGCCAGTAGCCTCGGACTAGCGGGAGCGGGGGAGACCCAGTACTTC. Translated: CASSLGLAGAGETQYF.

The J gene is TRBJ2-7, the V gene TRBV5-4; 7 nucleotides align to TRBD2. The CDR3 totals 16 residues. Germline V gene lookup returns CDR1 SGHNT and CDR2 YYREEE (reference sequence). With V trimmed by 3 bases and J by 2 bases, 11 bases remained unmatched. In DNA form, the CDR3 reads TGTGCCAGCAGCTCCCTAGTGGCTAGCGGCACCTACGAGCAGTACTTC. It codes for CASSSLVASGTYEQYF.

On this clone itself: Within the sample, other DNA sequences also encode this same CDR3. The gene calls are TRBV5-1 and TRBJ2-7; TRBD2 matches at 11 bases. The germline V gene encodes CDR1 SGHRS and CDR2 YFSETQ. With 4 bases clipped from V and 3 bases from J, the junction kept 6 bases outside the gene matches. This CDR3 region has 15 residues. CDR3 coding DNA: TGCGCCAGCAGCCGGGGACTAGCGGATCTCTACGAGCAGTACTTC. Residues: CASSRGLADLYEQYF.

The V and J genes are TRBV28 and TRBJ2-1; 8 positions agree with TRBD2. The CDR3 consists of 15 residues. Looked up from germline, CDR1 is MDHEN and CDR2 is SYDVKM. The J segment lost 4 bases and the V segment lost 5 bases, leaving 7 bases of the junction unmatched. The CDR3 sequence: CASSGHSGKYNEQFF. As DNA, the CDR3 is TGTGCCAGCAGTGGTCATAGCGGGAAGTACAATGAGCAGTTCTTC. The full variable domain, its missing parts supplied by reference TRBV28 and TRBJ2-1, is DVKVTQSSRYLVKRTGEKVFLECVQDMDHENMFWYRQDPGLGLRLIYFSYDVKMKEKGDIPEGYSVSREKKERFSLILESASTNQTSMYLCASSGHSGKYNEQFFGPGTRLTVL.

CDR3 bases: TGTGCCAGCTCTTTCGGACAGGCCCGAAGAGAGACCCAGTACTTC. As protein: CASSFGQARRETQYF. V gene TRBV18 combines with J gene TRBJ2-5, with 7 positions matching TRBD1. CDR3 length: 15 amino acids. Trimming took 6 bases from V and 4 from J; bases not matched to a gene: 11. Germline assignment: CDR1 KGHSH and CDR2 LQKENI.